This T cell receptor beta chain originates from a study of T cell repertoires in aging, cancer and after chemotherapy. Rearranged V-D-J TRB sequences were amplified with a mixed TRB-A/B primer pool. TCRdb analysed the multiplex PCR reads with MiXCR anew, one entry per CDR3 protein. The sample includes roughly 2,000 distinct CDR3 sequences, about 60% of them seen just once. With 0 bases removed from V and 0 bases from J, the gap between germline ends came to 15 bases. Germline V gene sequence: CDR1 SGHDT, CDR2 YYEEEE. The CDR3 totals 17 residues. Peripheral blood genomic DNA, not sorted cells or RNA, was the template.

The receptor was derived from a human donor with a solid tumor. The specimen sequenced was blood. The chain combines TRBV5-6 with TRBJ1-2; a weak D match, TRBD1 (5 bases). The CDR3 region is CASSLGFSGPSNYGYTF. CDR3 in DNA: TGTGCCAGCAGCTTGGGTTTTTCAGGGCCCTCTAACTATGGCTACACCTTC.